This TCR beta chain was obtained from a study of shared clonotypes between healthy human individuals. Genomic DNA of unsorted samples came from tens of millions of PBMCs. Unsorted PBMC replicate PCRs drew on about 290 ng DNA, representing tens of thousands of T cell genomes. The protocol was immunoSEQ multiplex PCR, while the TCRdb copy is restricted to in-frame clones and leaves out a portion. The sample carries approximately 500,000 clones, around 79% recorded once. The V gene's germline CDR1 is MNHNS and CDR2 SASEGT. The CDR3 loop spans 18 amino acids. V lost 0 bases and J lost 1, with 17 bases in between.

Sequencing was done on a sample of PBMCs. The chain joins TRBV6-1 to TRBJ2-3; D assignment may be TRBD1 or TRBD2 (6 bases each). The sequence was collected from a woman between 40 and 50 years old in good health. Some clones in this sample may be carry-over from other donors' samples. CDR3 coding DNA: TGTGCCAGCAGTGAAGCGCTGGGGGCGGTAGCGGGCACAGATACGCAGTATTTT. This encodes CASSEALGAVAGTDTQYF.